What follows are 20 T cell receptor beta chains derived from one specimen sequenced in a study of monozygotic twins with inflammatory bowel disease. TCRdb reprocessed the 5' RACE reads; each CDR3 protein has one entry and no DNA is given. The sample has 110,000 to 150,000 distinct CDR3 sequences; the top ten hold roughly 1.2%. Material: blood. These receptors originate from a human donor with ulcerative colitis or Crohn's disease, or a healthy co-twin of an affected twin (not recorded which).

The chain links TRBV5-1 to TRBJ2-3; TCRdb proposes TRBD1, but this gene call is untestable without DNA. The germline V gene has CDR1 SGHRS and CDR2 YFSETQ. The CDR3 has 20 amino acids. The CDR3: CASSLEGARGWWDYTDTQYF. The full variable domain, rest sourced from reference TRBV5-1 and TRBJ2-3, is KAGVTQTPRYLIKTRGQQVTLSCSPISGHRSVSWYQQTPGQGLQFLFEYFSETQRNKGNFPGRFSGRQFSNSRSEMNVSTLELGDSALYLCASSLEGARGWWDYTDTQYFGPGTRLTVL.

The chain employs TRBV5-4 and TRBJ1-4. Germline V gene lookup returns CDR1 SGHNT and CDR2 YYREEE (reference sequence). This CDR3 has 13 residues. The CDR3 loop is CASSLGSNEKLFF.

V and J are TRBV10-3 and TRBJ1-1. The germline V gene encodes CDR1 ENHRY and CDR2 SYGVKD. The CDR3 is 14 residues long. CDR3 sequence reads: CAISEDYGDTEAFF.

The gene calls are TRBV20-1 and TRBJ2-2; TCRdb returns TRBD2, unconfirmable since there is no DNA. Germline V gene data show CDR1 as DFQATT and CDR2 as SNEGSKA (reference sequence). The CDR3 extends over 16 amino acids. The CDR3 here is CSAITGTSVHTGELFF.

This rearrangement joins TRBV7-9 to TRBJ2-7; the D gene TCRdb calls, TRBD2, cannot be checked with no DNA. In germline, CDR1 is SEHNR, CDR2 FQNEAQ (reference sequence). The CDR3 runs 16 residues. The CDR3: CASSLGGTSGSYEQYF.

The J gene is TRBJ1-2, the V gene TRBV4-1; without DNA, the TCRdb call of TRBD1 cannot be checked. The CDR3 extends over 14 amino acids. Germline-derived CDR1 and CDR2 are MGHRA and YSYEKL. CDR3 loop: CASSQDGGSYDYTF.

Here the CDR3 reads CASSPPGGGNSNQPQHF. V usage is TRBV12-3 or TRBV12-4 and J usage is TRBJ1-5; TCRdb reports TRBD1, a call that lacks DNA to check it against. CDR3 length: 17 amino acids.

The chain recombines TRBV9 with TRBJ2-1. Germline-derived CDR1 and CDR2 are SGDLS and YYNGEE. CDR3 length: 13 residues. The CDR3 here is CASSAQSYNEQFF. The full variable domain, its missing parts supplied by reference TRBV9 and TRBJ2-1, is DSGVTQTPKHLITATGQRVTLRCSPRSGDLSVYWYQQSLDQGLQFLIQYYNGEERAKGNILERFSAQQFPDLHSELNLSSLELGDSALYFCASSAQSYNEQFFGPGTRLTVL.

The chain couples TRBV6-2 or TRBV6-3 to TRBJ2-1; the TRBD2 assignment by TCRdb is unverifiable without DNA. The CDR3 is 16 residues long. Germline CDR1 reads MNHEY; CDR2 reads SVGEGT. CDR3 sequence reads: CASSYTGLAGGPGLVF.

This sequence joins TRBV12-3 or TRBV12-4 and TRBJ1-1; TCRdb calls TRBD1, which cannot be checked without DNA. This CDR3 region has 11 residues. CDR3 loop: CASSLTGFAFF.

The rearrangement uses TRBV5-1 and TRBJ2-5; TCRdb designates TRBD1, a call that cannot be tested without DNA. CDR1 is SGHRS, CDR2 YFSETQ, per germline. This CDR3 has 16 amino acids. Here the CDR3 reads CASSTLDRDFQETQYF.

The V and J genes are TRBV20-1 and TRBJ1-6; TCRdb proposes TRBD1, but this gene call is untestable without DNA. CDR1 is DFQATT and CDR2 is SNEGSKA in the germline V gene (reference sequence). The CDR3 is made up of 13 amino acids. CDR3 in amino acids: CSATSGQSLPLHF.

This chain uses TRBV27 with TRBJ1-2; the D call of TRBD1 rests on TCRdb alone, since no DNA is present to check it. Germline CDR1 MNHEY, CDR2 SMNVEV (reference sequence). The CDR3 is made up of 15 amino acids. CDR3 protein: CASSQGQGPGYGYTF.

The rearrangement links TRBV20-1 to TRBJ2-7; the D call from TCRdb, TRBD2, cannot be confirmed without DNA. The length of the CDR3 is 17 residues. Germline-derived CDR1 and CDR2 are DFQATT and SNEGSKA (reference sequence). The CDR3: CSARDPNSGRVFYEQYF.

V is TRBV10-3 and J is TRBJ1-1; the TCRdb D gene call, TRBD1, has no DNA to confirm it. There are 15 residues in the CDR3. Germline V gives CDR1 ENHRY, CDR2 SYGVKD. The CDR3: CAISEPTGFGTEAFF.

The CDR3 loop reads CSATGGVYEQYF. This chain connects TRBV20-1 to TRBJ2-7; TCRdb returns TRBD1, unconfirmable since there is no DNA. Looked up from germline, CDR1 is DFQATT and CDR2 is SNEGSKA (reference sequence). CDR3 length: 12 residues.

CDR3: CSARDYRGSGGANVLTF. The chain combines TRBV20-1 with TRBJ2-6; TCRdb lists TRBD1, though no DNA is available to test this call. CDR1 and CDR2 (germline): DFQATT, SNEGSKA (reference sequence). The CDR3 is 17 residues long.

This chain joins TRBV27 and TRBJ1-3. The CDR3 has 14 amino acids. CDR1 MNHEY and CDR2 SMNVEV come from the germline V gene (reference sequence). CDR3 amino acids: CASSLSGSGNTIYF.

The V gene is TRBV28, the J gene TRBJ2-5. The germline V gene has CDR1 MDHEN and CDR2 SYDVKM. CDR3 size: 12 residues. Here the CDR3 reads CASSLPQRTQYF.

The gene calls are TRBV10-3 and TRBJ2-3; TCRdb lists TRBD2, though no DNA is available to test this call. Germline V gene sequence: CDR1 ENHRY, CDR2 SYGVKD. This CDR3 contains 16 residues. The CDR3 sequence is CAISGGLEGPTDTQYF.